This entry lists 2 T cell receptor beta chains sequenced from one sample in a study of cytomegalovirus exposure and HLA in healthy donors. The PCR made use of 60 Vbeta and 13 Jbeta primers. Generated by immunoSEQ multiplex PCR, the TCRdb table keeps only in-frame clones and is missing some. The table has 150,000 to 200,000 clones, around three quarters seen once; the top ten hold 1.5% to 2%. Input material: PBMCs. The receptors here all came from a young man in good health and CMV-seronegative.

The genes are TRBV10-2 and TRBJ1-4; the D is unclear. Per germline, CDR1 WSHSY and CDR2 SAAADI. The CDR3 consists of 15 residues. V lost 7 bases to trimming and J lost 0 bases, with 12 bases between them. CDR3 sequence reads: CASKVGRATNEKLFF. The CDR3 region has the DNA TGCGCCAGCAAGGTGGGCCGAGCAACTAATGAAAAACTGTTTTTT.

This clone was recorded only once. The rearrangement joins TRBV6-1 to TRBJ1-5, with D perhaps TRBD1 (6 bases). Trimming removed 4 bases at V and 0 bases at J, with 19 bases between. CDR1 is MNHNS and CDR2 is SASEGT in the germline V gene. This CDR3 has 18 amino acids. The CDR3 reads CASSAYKTGSYSNQPQHF. DNA for the CDR3: TGTGCCAGCAGTGCGTATAAAACAGGGTCTTATAGCAATCAGCCCCAGCATTTT.